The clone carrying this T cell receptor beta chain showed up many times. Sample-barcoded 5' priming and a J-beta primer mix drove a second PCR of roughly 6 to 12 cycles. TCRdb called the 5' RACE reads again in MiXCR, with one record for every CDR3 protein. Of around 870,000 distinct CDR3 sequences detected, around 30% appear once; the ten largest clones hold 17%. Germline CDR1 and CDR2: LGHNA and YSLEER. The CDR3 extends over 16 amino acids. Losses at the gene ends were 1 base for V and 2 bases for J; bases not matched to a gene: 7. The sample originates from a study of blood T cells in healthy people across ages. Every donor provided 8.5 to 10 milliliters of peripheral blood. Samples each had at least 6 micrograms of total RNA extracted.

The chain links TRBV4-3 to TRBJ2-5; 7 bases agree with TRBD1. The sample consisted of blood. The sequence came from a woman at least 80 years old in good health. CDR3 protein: CASSQARGQFQETQYF. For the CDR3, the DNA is TGCGCCAGCAGCCAAGCCCGGGGACAGTTTCAAGAGACCCAGTACTTC.